This T cell receptor beta chain was identified during a study of early stage breast cancer tumors (dated by TCRdb to 2015 to 2018). Study-level background: Of the approximately 15 invasive breast tumors, approximately 11 were found to be estrogen receptor-positive, progesterone receptor-positive and HER2-negative. Most of the 12 ER+/PR+/HER2- tumors were invasive ductal carcinomas, while the other four were invasive lobular carcinomas. Across all samples, more than 2.5 million templates representing roughly 1 million unique clonotypes were detected. The average read coverage per sample was about 10-fold.

The study profiled bulk TCR beta-chain repertoires in matched peripheral blood, tumor and adjacent normal breast tissue taken from about 16 patients with early-stage breast cancer. Before surgery, about 4.5-10 mL of whole blood was collected in EDTA tubes and processed within 2 hours. Peripheral blood mononuclear cells were isolated by Ficoll-Paque centrifugation in SepMate-50 tubes. PBMCs were cryopreserved in aliquots of about 2 to 4 million cells in roughly 90% FBS with 10% DMSO and kept in liquid nitrogen. The Qiagen AllPrep DNA/RNA Mini kit was used for genomic DNA extraction. Each sample was amplified as two independent genomic DNA replicates: approximately 550 ng for blood and approximately 1.5 ug for tumor or normal breast. TCRB sequencing of genomic DNA was carried out with the ImmunoSeq Intro kit according to the manufacturer's instructions. Multiplex PCR ran 25 to 35 cycles with proprietary primers and spike-in control sequences for absolute quantification. Single-end 150-bp reads were used to sequence an 87-bp fragment covering the CDR3 and the flanking V and J genes. Each lane of an Illumina MiSeq using version 3.0 chemistry carried seven multiplexed samples, with two replicates per sample. The authors' pipeline ran thus. The vendor's proprietary pipeline handled the raw data processing, merging both replicates into a single result for each sample. Productive rearrangements sharing the V-gene family, CDR3 amino acid sequence and J-gene segment were defined as clonotypes. Clonality was calculated as 1 minus the normalized Shannon entropy (Pielou evenness) of TCRB abundances. To estimate T cell density, the total number of templates was divided by the input cell count, which was inferred from how much DNA went in. Total repertoire diversity and clonality were estimated with Recon using default parameters. Clonotypes with over 0.1% abundance in tumor and at least 32-fold higher abundance in tumor than in normal breast were defined as tumor-enriched. Sourced from immuneACCESS, this table was stored by TCRdb with only in-frame sequences that have V and J called. A share of the clones is absent; for the studies checked, an unresolved V gene accounts for under half, and the remainder has no known explanation. Clone size and the V and J calls come from that table; the DNA yielded D and trimming. The sample table shows about 70,000 clones, and more than 70% are seen once. Over 3.5% of the sample lies in the top ten.

From the germline V gene, CDR1 is SNHLY and CDR2 is FYNNEI. From the cysteine up to the phenylalanine, the CDR3 has a length of 14 residues. Only CDR3 DNA is held: 42 bases, read in frame from base 1. The germline ends are 9 bases apart after V is trimmed by 6 bases and J by 0 bases. Paper-wide results and their limitations: The small cohort size prevented analysis by tumor subtype. Chain pairing and functional markers such as CD4, CD8 and FOXP3 were missed by bulk genomic DNA sequencing of unsorted cells. Repertoires from blood resembled normal breast more closely than tumor, and using blood as a reference for each tissue separated tumor from normal in about 85% of the 16 patients. Enriched TCRB sequences shared across patients were found to be mostly commonly generated sequences that were unlikely to play an important role in the tumor microenvironment. Roughly 2.5-fold higher T cell density and higher clonality were observed in tumors than in adjacent normal breast tissue.

About this clone: It lacks a known antigen. No quality values exist for individual bases; no much larger clone is one base distant.

Sample: blood. The rearrangement combines TRBV2 with TRBJ1-5; the D gene identity is not certain. The receptor was isolated from a person in their 40s with breast cancer. The base sequence is TGTGCCAGCAGAGGACGAGATAGCAATCAGCCCCAGCATTTT. Its translation is CASRGRDSNQPQHF.